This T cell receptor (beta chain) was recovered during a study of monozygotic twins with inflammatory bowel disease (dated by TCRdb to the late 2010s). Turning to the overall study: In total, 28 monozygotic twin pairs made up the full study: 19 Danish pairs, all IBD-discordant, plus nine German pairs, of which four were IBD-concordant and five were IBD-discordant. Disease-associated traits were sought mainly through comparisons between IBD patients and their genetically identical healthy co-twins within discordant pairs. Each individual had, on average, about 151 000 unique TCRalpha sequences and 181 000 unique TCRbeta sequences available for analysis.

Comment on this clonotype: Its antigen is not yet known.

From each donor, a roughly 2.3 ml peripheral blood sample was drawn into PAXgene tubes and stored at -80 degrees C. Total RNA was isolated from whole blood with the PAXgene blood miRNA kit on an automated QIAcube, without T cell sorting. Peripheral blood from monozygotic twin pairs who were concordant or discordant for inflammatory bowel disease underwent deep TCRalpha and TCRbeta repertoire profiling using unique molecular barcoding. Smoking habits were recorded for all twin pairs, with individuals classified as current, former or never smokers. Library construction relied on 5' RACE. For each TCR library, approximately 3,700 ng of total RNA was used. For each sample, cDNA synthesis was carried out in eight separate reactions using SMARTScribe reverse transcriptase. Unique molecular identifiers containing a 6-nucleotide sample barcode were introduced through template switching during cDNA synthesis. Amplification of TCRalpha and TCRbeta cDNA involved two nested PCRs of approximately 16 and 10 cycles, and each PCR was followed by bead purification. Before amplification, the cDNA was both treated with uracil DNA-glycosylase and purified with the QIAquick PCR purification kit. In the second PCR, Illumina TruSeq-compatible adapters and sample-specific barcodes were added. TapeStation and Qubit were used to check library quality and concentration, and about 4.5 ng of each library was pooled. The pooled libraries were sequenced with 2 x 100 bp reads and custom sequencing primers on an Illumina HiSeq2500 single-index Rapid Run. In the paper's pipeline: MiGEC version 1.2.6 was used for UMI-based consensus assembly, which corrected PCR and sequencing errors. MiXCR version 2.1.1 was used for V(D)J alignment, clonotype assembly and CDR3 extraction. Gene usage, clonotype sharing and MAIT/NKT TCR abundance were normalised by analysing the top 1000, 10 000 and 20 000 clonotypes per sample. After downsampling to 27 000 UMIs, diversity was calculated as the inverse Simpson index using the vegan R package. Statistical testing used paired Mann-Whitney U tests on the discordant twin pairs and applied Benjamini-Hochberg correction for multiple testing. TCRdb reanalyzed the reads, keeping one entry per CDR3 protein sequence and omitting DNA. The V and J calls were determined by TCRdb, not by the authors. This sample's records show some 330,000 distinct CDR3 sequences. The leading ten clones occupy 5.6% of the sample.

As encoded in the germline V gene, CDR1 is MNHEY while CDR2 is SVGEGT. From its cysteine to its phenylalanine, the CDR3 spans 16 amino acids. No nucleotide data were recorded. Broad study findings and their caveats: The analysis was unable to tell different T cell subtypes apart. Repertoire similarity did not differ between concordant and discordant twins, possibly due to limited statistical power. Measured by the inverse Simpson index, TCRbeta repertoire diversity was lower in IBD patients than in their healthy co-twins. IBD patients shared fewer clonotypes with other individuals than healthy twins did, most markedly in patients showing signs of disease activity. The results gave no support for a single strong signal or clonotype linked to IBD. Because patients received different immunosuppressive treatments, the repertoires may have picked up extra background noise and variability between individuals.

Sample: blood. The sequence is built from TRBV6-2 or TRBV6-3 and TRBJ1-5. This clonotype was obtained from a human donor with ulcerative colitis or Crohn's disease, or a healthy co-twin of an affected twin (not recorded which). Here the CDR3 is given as CASSRPAGGSNQPQHF.